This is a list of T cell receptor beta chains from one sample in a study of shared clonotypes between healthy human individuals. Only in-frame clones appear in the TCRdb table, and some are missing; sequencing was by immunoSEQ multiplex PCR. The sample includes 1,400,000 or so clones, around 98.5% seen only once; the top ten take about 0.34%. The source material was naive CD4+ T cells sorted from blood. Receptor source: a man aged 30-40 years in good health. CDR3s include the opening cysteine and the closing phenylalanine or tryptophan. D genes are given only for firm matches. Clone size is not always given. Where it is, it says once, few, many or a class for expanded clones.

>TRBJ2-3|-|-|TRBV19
TGTGCCAGTAGCCCCTTCCAGCGGACAGATACGCAGTATTTT
CASSPFQRTDTQYF
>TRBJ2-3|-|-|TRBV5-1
TGCGCCAGCAGCCCCTACTCAACTAGCACAGATACGCAGTATTTT
CASSPYSTSTDTQYF
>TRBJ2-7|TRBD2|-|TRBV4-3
TGCGCCAGCAGCCAAGCCCCCCAAGGGTCTAGCGGGAGGGCCCAGGTGTACGAGCAGTACTTC
CASSQAPQGSSGRAQVYEQYF
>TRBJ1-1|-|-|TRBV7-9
TGTGCCAGCAGCTTAGGCGCAAGTGGATGGACTGAAGCTTTCTTT
CASSLGASGWTEAFF
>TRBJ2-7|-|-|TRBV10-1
TGCGCCAGCAGTGAGTCTGGCGGGATCTACGAGCAGTACTTC
CASSESGGIYEQYF
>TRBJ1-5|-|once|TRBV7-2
TGTGCCAGCAGCTTAGCCGGTCAGCCCCAGCATTTT
CASSLAGQPQHF
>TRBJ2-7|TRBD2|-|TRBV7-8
TGTGCCAGCAGCTTAGCGCCTCGCGGGAGTAAAACCTACGAGCAGTACTTC
CASSLAPRGSKTYEQYF
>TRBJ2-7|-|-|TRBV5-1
TGCGCCAGCAGCTTGGAGGGCGGGATTAGCTCCTACGAGCAGTACTTC
CASSLEGGISSYEQYF
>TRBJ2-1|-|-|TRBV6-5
TGTGCCAGCAGTTACATTGCGGGACTGTACAATGAGCAGTTCTTC
CASSYIAGLYNEQFF
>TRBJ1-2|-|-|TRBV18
TGTGCCAGCTCAAGTCAGCCCGACATAAACGATGGCTACACCTTC
CASSSQPDINDGYTF
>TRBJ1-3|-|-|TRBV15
TGTGCCACCAGCAGACGGAGGTTGGGAAGGACAGATGAAACAGGAAACACCATATATTTT
CATSRRRLGRTDETGNTIYF
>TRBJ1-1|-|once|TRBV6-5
TGTGCCAGCACTCTATTCGGGGGCCTGAACACTGAAGCTTTCTTT
CASTLFGGLNTEAFF
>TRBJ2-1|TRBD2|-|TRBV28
TGTGCCAGCAGTCCCACTAGCGGGAGGCTCTACAATGAGCAGTTCTTC
CASSPTSGRLYNEQFF
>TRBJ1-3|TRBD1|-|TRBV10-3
TGTGCCATCCGGACAGGGGGTTTTGGAAACACCATATATTTT
CAIRTGGFGNTIYF
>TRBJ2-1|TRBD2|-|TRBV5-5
TGTGCCAGCATCCCGGGACTAGCGGGACCTGAGCAGTTCTTC
CASIPGLAGPEQFF
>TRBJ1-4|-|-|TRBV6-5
TGTGCCAGCAGTTACTCGAGGGATGAAAAACTGTTTTTT
CASSYSRDEKLFF
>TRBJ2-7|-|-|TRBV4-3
TGCGCCAGCAGCCCAGGACCGCGAGGGACCTACGAGCAGTACTTC
CASSPGPRGTYEQYF
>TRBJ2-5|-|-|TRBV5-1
TGCGCCAGCAGCTTGGGGGTCAGGGCACGGAAAACGGAGAGGGAGACCCAGTACTTC
CASSLGVRARKTERETQYF
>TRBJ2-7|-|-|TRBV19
TGTGCCAGTAGTAAACAGGGTACGGCCTCCTACGAGCAGTACTTC
CASSKQGTASYEQYF
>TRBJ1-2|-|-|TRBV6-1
TGTGCCAGCAGTGAAGTTATCAGGGCTGGCTACACCTTC
CASSEVIRAGYTF
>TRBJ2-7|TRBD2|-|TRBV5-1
TGCGCCAGCAGCTCAGGACTAGCGGGAGCGAACTACGAGCAGTACTTC
CASSSGLAGANYEQYF
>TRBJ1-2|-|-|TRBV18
TGTGCCAGCTCACCAGGACAGTTCGGTGTATCCAACTATGGCTACACCTTC
CASSPGQFGVSNYGYTF
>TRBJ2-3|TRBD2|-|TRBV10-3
TGTGCCATAACGGGCGTAGCGGGAGGGGTAGATACGCAGTATTTT
CAITGVAGGVDTQYF
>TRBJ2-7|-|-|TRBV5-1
TGCGCCAGCAGCTTGGTCGGCCAGGGGAGTTCCTACGAGCAGTACTTC
CASSLVGQGSSYEQYF
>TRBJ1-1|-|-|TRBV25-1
TGTGCCAGCAGTGAATTTGCGGGGAACACTGAAGCTTTCTTT
CASSEFAGNTEAFF
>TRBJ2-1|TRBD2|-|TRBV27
TGTGCCAGCCAACCCCCGGGACTAGCGAGGCCCTACAATGAGCAGTTCTTC
CASQPPGLARPYNEQFF
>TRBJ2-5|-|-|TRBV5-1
TGCGCCAGCAGCTCCGGGGCGACTGACCAAGAGACCCAGTACTTC
CASSSGATDQETQYF
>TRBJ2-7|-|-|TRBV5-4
TGTGCCAGCAGCTTGTTTATTGGACCTCGGGAGCAGTACTTC
CASSLFIGPREQYF
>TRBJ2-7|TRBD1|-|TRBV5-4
TGTGCCAGCAGCCACGGGACAGGGAACCCTGAGTCCTACGAGCAGTACTTC
CASSHGTGNPESYEQYF
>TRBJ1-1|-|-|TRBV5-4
TGTGCCAGCAGCTTGGTACCCCTTACCGGAAAGGGGGGGAACACTGAAGCTTTCTTT
CASSLVPLTGKGGNTEAFF
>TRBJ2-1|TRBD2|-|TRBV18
TGTGCCAGCTCACCACTAGCGGGAGAGGGCAATGAGCAGTTCTTC
CASSPLAGEGNEQFF
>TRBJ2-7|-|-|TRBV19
TGTGCCAGTACTAGGGCTCTCGGGCCCTTCGAGCAGTACTTC
CASTRALGPFEQYF
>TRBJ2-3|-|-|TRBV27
TGTGCCAGCAGTTTATCGCCCAGCTTCACAGATACGCAGTATTTT
CASSLSPSFTDTQYF
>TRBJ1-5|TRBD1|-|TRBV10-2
TGCGCCAGCAGTGGCGGGACAGGGGGAGGGAATCAGCCCCAGCATTTT
CASSGGTGGGNQPQHF
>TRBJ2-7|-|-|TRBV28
TGTGCCAGCAGTCCGACAGGTCCTACCTACGTTGAGTACTTC
CASSPTGPTYVEYF
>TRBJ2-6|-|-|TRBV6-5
TGTGCCAGCACCGGGGGCTCTGGGGCCAACGTCCTGACTTTC
CASTGGSGANVLTF
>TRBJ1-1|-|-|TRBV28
TGTGCCAGCAGTACAGGATTCCTAGGGGACACTGAAGCTTTCTTT
CASSTGFLGDTEAFF
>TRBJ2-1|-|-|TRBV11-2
TGTGCCAGCAGCGAACTGTCCGGGCCATACAATGAGCAGTTCTTC
CASSELSGPYNEQFF
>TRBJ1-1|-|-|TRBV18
TGTGCCAGCTCACGTCCGGGACGGATGAACACTGAAGCTTTCTTT
CASSRPGRMNTEAFF
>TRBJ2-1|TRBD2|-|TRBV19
TGTGCCAGTAGTATCCCGGGAGGGATAACGTCTAGTGAGCAGTTCTTC
CASSIPGGITSSEQFF
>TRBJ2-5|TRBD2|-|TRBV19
TGTGCCAGTAGTATAGACCGGCGAGCGGGAGGGGGGGTGACCCAGTACTTC
CASSIDRRAGGGVTQYF
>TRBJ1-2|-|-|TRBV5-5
TGTGCCAGCAGCGCATATGGCCTCACGGGCGGCTACACCTTC
CASSAYGLTGGYTF
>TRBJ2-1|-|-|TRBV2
TGTGCCAGCAGTCAAGAGGGCGGTGAGCAGTTCTTC
CASSQEGGEQFF
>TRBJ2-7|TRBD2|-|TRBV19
TGTGCCAGTAGTAGGGGACTAGCGGGAATCTACGAGCAGTACTTC
CASSRGLAGIYEQYF
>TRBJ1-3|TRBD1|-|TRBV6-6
TGTGCCAGCAGTCATGGGACAGGGCTGTCCGGAAACACCATATATTTT
CASSHGTGLSGNTIYF
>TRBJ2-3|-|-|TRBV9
TGTGCCAGCAGCGTAGGGAGGGGTAGTATCACAGATACGCAGTATTTT
CASSVGRGSITDTQYF
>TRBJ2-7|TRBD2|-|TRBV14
TGTGCCAGCAGCCACTCCGGGACTAGCGAGCAGTACTTC
CASSHSGTSEQYF
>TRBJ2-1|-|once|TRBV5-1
TGCGCCAGCAGCTTGACAAGATACAATGAGCAGTTCTTC
CASSLTRYNEQFF
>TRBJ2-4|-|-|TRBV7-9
TGTGCCAGCAGCTTAGGGACGGGCATTCAGTACTTC
CASSLGTGIQYF
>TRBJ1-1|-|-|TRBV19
TGTGCCAGTAGCAAAACAGGGAGCACTGAAGCTTTCTTT
CASSKTGSTEAFF
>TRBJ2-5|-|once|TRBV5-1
TGCGCCAGCAGCTCATCGGGGGGCCGAGAGACCCAGTACTTC
CASSSSGGRETQYF